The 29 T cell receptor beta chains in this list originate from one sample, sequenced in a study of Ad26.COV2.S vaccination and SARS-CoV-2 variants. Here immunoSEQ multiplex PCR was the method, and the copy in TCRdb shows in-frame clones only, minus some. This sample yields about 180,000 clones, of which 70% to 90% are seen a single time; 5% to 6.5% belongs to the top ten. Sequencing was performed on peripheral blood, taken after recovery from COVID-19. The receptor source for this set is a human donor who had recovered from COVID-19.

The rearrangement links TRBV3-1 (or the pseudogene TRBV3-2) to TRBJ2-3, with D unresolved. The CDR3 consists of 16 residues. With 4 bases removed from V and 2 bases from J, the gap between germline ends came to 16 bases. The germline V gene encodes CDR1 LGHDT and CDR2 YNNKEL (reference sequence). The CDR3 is CASSPDAETSTDTQYF. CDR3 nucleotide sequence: TGTGCCAGCAGCCCTGATGCTGAAACCTCCACAGATACGCAGTATTTT.

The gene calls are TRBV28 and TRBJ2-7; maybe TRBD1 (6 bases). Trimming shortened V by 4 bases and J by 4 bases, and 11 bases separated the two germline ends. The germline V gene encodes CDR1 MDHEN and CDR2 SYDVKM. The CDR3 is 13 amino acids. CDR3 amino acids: CASSWARGYEQYF. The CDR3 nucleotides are TGTGCCAGCAGTTGGGCCAGGGGATACGAGCAGTACTTC.

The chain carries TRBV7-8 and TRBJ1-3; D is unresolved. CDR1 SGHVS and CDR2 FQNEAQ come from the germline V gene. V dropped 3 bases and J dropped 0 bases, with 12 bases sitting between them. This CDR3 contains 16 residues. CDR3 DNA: TGTGCCAGCAGCTTTGCCTCGGGGAGCTCTGGAAACACCATATATTTT. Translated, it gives CASSFASGSSGNTIYF.

The CDR3 DNA is TGTGCCAGCAGCCAAGATAGCGGGGCGGATGAAGCTTTCTTT. This gives the protein CASSQDSGADEAFF. The chain uses TRBV4-2 and TRBJ1-1, with a weak D call TRBD1 (5 bases). In germline, CDR1 is LGHNA, CDR2 YNFKEQ. V lost 0 bases and J 7 bases, leaving 12 bases between the germline ends. The CDR3 is 14 amino acids.

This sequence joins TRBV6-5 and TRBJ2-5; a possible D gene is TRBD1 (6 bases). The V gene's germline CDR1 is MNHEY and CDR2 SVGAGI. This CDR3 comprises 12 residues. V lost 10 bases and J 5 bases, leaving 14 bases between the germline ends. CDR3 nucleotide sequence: TGTGCCACCATACAGGGTCGGGAGACCCAGTACTTC. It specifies CATIQGRETQYF.

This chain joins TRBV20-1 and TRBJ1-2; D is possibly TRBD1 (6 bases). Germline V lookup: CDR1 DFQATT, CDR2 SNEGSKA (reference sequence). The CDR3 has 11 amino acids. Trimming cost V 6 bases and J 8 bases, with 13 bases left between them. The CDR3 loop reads CSAGGAGGYTF. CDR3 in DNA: TGCAGTGCCGGGGGGGCCGGGGGCTACACCTTC.

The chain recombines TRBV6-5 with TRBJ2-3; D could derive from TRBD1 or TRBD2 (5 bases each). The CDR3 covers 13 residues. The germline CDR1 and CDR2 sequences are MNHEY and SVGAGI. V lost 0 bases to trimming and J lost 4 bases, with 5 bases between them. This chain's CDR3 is CASSYSGADTQYF. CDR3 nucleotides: TGTGCCAGCAGTTACTCGGGGGCAGATACGCAGTATTTT.

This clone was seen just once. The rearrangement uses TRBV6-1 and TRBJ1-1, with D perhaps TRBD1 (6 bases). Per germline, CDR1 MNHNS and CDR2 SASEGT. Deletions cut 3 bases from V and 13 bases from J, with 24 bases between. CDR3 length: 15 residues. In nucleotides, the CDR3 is TGTGCCAGCAGTGAGAAGGGGACACTCGTACCCGGAGGTTTCTTT. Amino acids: CASSEKGTLVPGGFF.

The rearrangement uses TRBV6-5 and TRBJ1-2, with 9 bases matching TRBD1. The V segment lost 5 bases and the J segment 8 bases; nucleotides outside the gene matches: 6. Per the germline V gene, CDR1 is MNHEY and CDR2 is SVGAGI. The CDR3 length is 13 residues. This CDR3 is CASSLTGGEGYTF. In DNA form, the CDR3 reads TGTGCCAGCAGTCTAACAGGGGGCGAAGGCTACACCTTC.

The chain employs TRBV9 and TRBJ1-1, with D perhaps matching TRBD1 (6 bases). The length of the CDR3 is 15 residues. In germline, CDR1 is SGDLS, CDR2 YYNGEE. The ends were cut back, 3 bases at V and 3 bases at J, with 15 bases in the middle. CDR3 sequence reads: CASSEGGSADTEAFF. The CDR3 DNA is TGTGCCAGCAGCGAGGGGGGGTCCGCGGACACTGAAGCTTTCTTT. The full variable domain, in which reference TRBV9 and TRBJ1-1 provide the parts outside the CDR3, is DSGVTQTPKHLITATGQRVTLRCSPRSGDLSVYWYQQSLDQGLQFLIQYYNGEERAKGNILERFSAQQFPDLHSELNLSSLELGDSALYFCASSEGGSADTEAFFGQGTRLTVV.

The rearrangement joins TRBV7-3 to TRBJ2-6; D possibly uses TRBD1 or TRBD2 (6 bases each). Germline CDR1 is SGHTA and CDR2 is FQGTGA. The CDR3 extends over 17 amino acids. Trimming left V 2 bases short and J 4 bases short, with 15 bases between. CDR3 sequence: CASSLSPGAGGANVLTF. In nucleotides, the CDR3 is TGTGCCAGCAGCTTATCACCGGGGGCGGGGGGGGCCAACGTCCTGACTTTC.

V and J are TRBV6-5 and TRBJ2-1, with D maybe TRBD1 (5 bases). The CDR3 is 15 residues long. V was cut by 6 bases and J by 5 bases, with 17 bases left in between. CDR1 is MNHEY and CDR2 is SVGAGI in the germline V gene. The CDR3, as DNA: TGTGCCAGCAGCGCCTCAGGGTACAACAACAATGAGCAGTTCTTC. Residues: CASSASGYNNNEQFF.

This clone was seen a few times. CDR3 sequence reads: CASSPQRQGIENQPQHF. CDR3 coding DNA: TGTGCCAGCAGCCCACAACGGCAGGGGATTGAGAATCAGCCCCAGCATTTT. V usage is TRBV9 and J usage is TRBJ1-5; possibly TRBD1 for D (6 bases). V lost 4 bases to trimming and J lost 4 bases, with 21 bases between them. The CDR3 runs to 17 residues. CDR1 is SGDLS and CDR2 is YYNGEE in the germline V gene.

CDR3 loop: CASSPWRWRKQFF. CDR3 bases: TGTGCCAGCAGCCCCTGGAGGTGGAGGAAGCAGTTCTTC. The genes are TRBV7-9 and TRBJ2-1; D possibly corresponds to TRBD2 (5 bases). This CDR3 contains 13 residues. V lost 5 bases, J lost 11 bases, and 16 bases lay in between. The germline CDR1 and CDR2 sequences are SEHNR and FQNEAQ (reference sequence).

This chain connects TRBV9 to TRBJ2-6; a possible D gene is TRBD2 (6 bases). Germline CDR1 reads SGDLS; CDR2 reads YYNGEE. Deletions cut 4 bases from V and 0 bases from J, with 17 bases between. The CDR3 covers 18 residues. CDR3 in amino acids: CASSIPRGTFSGANVLTF. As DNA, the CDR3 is TGTGCCAGCAGCATTCCCCGGGGGACCTTCTCTGGGGCCAACGTCCTGACTTTC.

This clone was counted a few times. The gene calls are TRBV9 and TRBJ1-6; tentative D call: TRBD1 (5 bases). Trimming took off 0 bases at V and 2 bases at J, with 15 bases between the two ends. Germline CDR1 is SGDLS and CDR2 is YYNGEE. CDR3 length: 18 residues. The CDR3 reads CASSVGGTQGTYNSPLHF. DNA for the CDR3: TGTGCCAGCAGCGTAGGCGGGACCCAGGGCACCTATAATTCACCCCTCCACTTT.

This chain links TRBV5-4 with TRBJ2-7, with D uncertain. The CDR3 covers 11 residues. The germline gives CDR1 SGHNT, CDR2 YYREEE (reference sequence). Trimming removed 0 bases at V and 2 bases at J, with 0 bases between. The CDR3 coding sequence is TGTGCCAGCAGCTTGGCCTACGAGCAGTACTTC. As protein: CASSLAYEQYF.

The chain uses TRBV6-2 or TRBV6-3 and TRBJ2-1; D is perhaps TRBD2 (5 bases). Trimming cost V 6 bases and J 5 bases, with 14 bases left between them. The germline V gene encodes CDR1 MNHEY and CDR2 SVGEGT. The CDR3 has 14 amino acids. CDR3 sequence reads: CASSPRTLNNEQFF. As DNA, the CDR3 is TGTGCCAGCAGCCCGAGGACTCTCAACAATGAGCAGTTCTTC.

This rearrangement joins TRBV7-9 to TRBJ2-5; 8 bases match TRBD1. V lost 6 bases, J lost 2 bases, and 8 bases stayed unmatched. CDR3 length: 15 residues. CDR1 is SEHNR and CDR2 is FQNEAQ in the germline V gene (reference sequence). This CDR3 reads CASSRQGSLQETQYF. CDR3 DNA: TGTGCCAGCAGTCGACAGGGGTCGCTTCAAGAGACCCAGTACTTC.

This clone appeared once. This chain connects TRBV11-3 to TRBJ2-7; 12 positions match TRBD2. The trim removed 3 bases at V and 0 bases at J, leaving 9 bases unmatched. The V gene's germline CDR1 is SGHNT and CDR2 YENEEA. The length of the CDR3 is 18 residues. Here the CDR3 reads CASSFETSGGSSSYEQYF. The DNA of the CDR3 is TGTGCCAGCAGCTTTGAAACTAGCGGGGGGTCGAGCTCCTACGAGCAGTACTTC.

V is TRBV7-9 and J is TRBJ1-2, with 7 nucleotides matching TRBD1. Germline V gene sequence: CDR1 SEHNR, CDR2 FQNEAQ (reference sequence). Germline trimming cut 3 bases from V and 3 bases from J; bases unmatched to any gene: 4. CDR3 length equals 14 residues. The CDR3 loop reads CASSFTGTDYGYTF. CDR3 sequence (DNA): TGTGCCAGCAGCTTTACTGGGACAGACTATGGCTACACCTTC.

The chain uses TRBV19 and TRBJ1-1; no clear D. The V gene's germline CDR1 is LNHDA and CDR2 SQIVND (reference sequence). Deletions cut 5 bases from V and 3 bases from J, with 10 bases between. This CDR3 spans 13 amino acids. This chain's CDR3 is CASSATVYTEAFF. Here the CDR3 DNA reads TGTGCCAGTAGTGCGACGGTTTACACTGAAGCTTTCTTT.

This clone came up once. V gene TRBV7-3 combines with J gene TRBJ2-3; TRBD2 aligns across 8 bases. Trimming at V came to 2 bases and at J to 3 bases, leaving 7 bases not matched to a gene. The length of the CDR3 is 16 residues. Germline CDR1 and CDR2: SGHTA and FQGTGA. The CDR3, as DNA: TGTGCCAGCAGCTTAGAGCCGGGACTAGGGACAGATACGCAGTATTTT. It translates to CASSLEPGLGTDTQYF.

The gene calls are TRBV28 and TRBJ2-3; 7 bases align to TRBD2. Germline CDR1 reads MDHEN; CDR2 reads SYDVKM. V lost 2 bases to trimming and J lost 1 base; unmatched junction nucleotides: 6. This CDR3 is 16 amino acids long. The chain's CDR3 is CASSLIGGGGTDTQYF. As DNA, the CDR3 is TGTGCCAGCAGTTTAATCGGCGGGGGTGGCACAGATACGCAGTATTTT.

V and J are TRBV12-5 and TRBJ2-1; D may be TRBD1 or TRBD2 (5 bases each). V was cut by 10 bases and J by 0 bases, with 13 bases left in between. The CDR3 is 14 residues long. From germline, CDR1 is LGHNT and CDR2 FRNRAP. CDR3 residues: CATSLGDSYNEQFF. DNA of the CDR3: TGTGCTACATCGTTGGGGGACTCCTACAATGAGCAGTTCTTC.

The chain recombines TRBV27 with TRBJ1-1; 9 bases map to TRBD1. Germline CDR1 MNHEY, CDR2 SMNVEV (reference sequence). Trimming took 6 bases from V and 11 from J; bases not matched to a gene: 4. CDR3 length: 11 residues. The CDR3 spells CASSRTGEAFF. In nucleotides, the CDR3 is TGTGCCAGCAGCCGGACAGGGGAGGCTTTCTTT.

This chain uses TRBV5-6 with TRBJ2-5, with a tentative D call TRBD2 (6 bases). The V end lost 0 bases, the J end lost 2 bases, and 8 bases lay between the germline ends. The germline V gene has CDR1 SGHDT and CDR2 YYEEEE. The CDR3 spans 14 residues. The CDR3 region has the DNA TGTGCCAGCAGCTTGGTACGGGGGCAAGAGACCCAGTACTTC. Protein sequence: CASSLVRGQETQYF.

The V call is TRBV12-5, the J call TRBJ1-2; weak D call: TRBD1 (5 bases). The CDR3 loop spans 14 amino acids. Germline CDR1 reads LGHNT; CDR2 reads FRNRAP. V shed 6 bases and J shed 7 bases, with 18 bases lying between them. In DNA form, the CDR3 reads TGTGCTAGTGGCCCCCTGACGAGGGGCGTTGGCTACACCTTC. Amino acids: CASGPLTRGVGYTF.

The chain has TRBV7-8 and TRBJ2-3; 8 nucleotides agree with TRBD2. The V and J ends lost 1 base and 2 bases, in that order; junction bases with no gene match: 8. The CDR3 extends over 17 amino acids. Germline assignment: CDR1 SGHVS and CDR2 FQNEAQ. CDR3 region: CASSLGARAGDTDTQYF. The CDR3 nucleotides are TGTGCCAGCAGCTTAGGGGCCCGAGCGGGGGACACAGATACGCAGTATTTT.